Described below is a single T cell receptor beta chain sequence and its context. This clone has a handful of counts. Its antigen is still unknown. Per-base qualities were not stored, and no clone one base away is much larger. The sample is drawn from a study of blood T cell repertoires in COVID-19 (dated by TCRdb to about 2020). In terms of the full investigation: Samples covering the acute and convalescent phases of COVID-19 were provided by collaborators in the United States, Italy and Spain. The samples were drawn from two sources: the first 160 participants of the ongoing ImmuneRACE study, and 1,000 to 1,500 subjects contributed by 6 global collaborators. The repertoires were released in a freely available public database intended as a resource for research on the immune response to SARS-CoV-2. Subjects who had been exposed to COVID-19, were actively infected with it, or had recovered from it provided the deeply sampled blood TCRbeta repertoires that made up the dataset. Where HLA class I and class II types were available, the types were taken from metadata supplied by the sample provider, not from assay-based typing. The prospective study material was composed of cDNA or gDNA derived from T cells, B-cell-depleted T cells, or PBMCs. Nearly every sample came with metadata listing a de-identified subject ID, COVID-19 status, age in years and sex.

V sheds 3 bases and J sheds 6 bases, leaving 19 bases between their ends. CDR1 and CDR2 were assigned from the germline V gene (reference sequence) as LNHDA and SQIVND. The CDR3 covers 16 residues, taking in both the cysteine and the phenylalanine. Only the CDR3 region is kept as DNA, spanning 48 bases read in frame from base 1. TCRbeta CDR3 regions were amplified from genomic DNA using the immunoSEQ Assay, a bias-controlled multiplex PCR. The authors' pipeline ran thus. The number of nucleated cells in each sample was estimated from the amplification of reference gene primers within the assay. Sequence reads were collapsed and filtered to measure the absolute abundance of every unique TCRbeta CDR3 rearrangement. Productive Simpson clonality was computed per sample as the square root of Simpson's diversity index over productive rearrangements. The clones in this table, taken by TCRdb from immuneACCESS, are in-frame only. Not every clone is retained; where verified, under half of the shortfall comes from an unresolved V gene, and the cause of the rest is unknown. Clone size and V and J calls were adopted from that table, with D and trimming inferred from the DNA. This sample comprises some 140,000 clones, 77% of them detected only once. The top ten clones comprise about a fifth of the sample.

On the study overall, not on this receptor specifically: The quantity of clinical and demographic metadata differed by source and by participant and was supplied without curation.

The collaborating institutions used their own protocols to collect whole blood in K2EDTA tubes. For TCRbeta analysis, collaborator samples were shipped as frozen whole blood, as isolated PBMCs, or as DNA extracted from either sample type. This TCR came from a man older than 75 with acute or convalescent COVID-19. Recombination connected TRBV19 to TRBJ2-3, and TRBD2 may be the D gene, going by 5 matching bases. Material: peripheral blood. The DNA sequence is given as TGTGCCAGTAGTATTATAGGAGGTCCCACCTCGGATACGCAGTATTTT. It specifies CASSIIGGPTSDTQYF.